This T cell receptor beta chain stems from a study of blood T cell repertoires in COVID-19. Study-level background: The origin of the acute and convalescent COVID-19 samples was the United States, Italy and Spain. The analysed material was cDNA or gDNA that came from T cells, B-cell-depleted T cells, or PBMCs.

The CDR3 totals 13 residues. The V end lost 7 bases, the J end lost 6 bases, and 12 bases lay between the germline ends. CDR1 is SNHLY, CDR2 FYNNEI, per germline. The authors' processing: Reference gene primer amplification yielded estimated nucleated cell counts. Here immunoSEQ multiplex PCR was the method, and the copy in TCRdb shows in-frame clones only, minus some. That table furnishes V, J and clone size, whereas the DNA furnished D and trimming. Of 50,000 to 70,000 clones detected, 65% to 80% appear once; the ten largest clones hold around 3.2%. The V gene is TRBV2, the J gene TRBJ2-2; D is possibly TRBD1 (5 bases). Material: peripheral blood. The sequence came from a man between 60 and 75 years old with acute or convalescent COVID-19. CDR3: CASNQGAPGELFF. For the CDR3, the DNA is TGTGCCAGCAATCAGGGCGCCCCCGGGGAGCTGTTTTTT. Together with reference TRBV2 and TRBJ2-2, the CDR3 gives the full variable domain: EPEVTQTPSHQVTQMGQEVILRCVPISNHLYFYWYRQILGQKVEFLVSFYNNEISEKSEIFDDQFSVERPDGSNFTLKIRSTKLEDSAMYFCASNQGAPGELFFGEGSRLTVL.